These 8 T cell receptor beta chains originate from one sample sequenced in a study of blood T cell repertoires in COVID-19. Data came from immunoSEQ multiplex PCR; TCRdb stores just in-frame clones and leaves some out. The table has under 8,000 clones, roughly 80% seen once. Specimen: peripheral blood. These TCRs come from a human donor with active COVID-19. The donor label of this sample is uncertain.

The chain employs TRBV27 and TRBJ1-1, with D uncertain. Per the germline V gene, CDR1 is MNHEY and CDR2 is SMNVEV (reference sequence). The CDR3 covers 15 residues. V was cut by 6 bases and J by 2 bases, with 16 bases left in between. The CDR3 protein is CASSDFGGANTEAFF. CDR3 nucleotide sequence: TGTGCCAGCAGCGATTTCGGAGGAGCAAACACTGAAGCTTTCTTT.

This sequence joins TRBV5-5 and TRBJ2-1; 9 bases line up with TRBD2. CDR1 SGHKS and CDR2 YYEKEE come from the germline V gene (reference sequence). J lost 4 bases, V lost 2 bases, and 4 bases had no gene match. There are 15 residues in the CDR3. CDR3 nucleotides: TGTGCCAGCAGCTTCGGGCTAGCGGGATACAATGAGCAGTTCTTC. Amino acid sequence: CASSFGLAGYNEQFF.

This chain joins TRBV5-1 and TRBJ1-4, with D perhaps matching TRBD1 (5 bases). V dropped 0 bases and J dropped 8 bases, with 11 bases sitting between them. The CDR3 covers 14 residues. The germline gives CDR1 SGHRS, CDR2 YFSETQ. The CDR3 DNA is TGCGCCAGCAGCTTGGCTCAGGGAGGGGAAAAACTGTTTTTT. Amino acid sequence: CASSLAQGGEKLFF.

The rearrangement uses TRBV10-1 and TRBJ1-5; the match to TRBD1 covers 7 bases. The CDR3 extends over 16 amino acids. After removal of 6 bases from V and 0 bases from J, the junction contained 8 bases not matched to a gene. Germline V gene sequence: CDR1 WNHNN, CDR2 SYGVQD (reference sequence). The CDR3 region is CASRGDRRYSNQPQHF. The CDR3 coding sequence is TGCGCCAGCAGGGGGGACAGACGCTATAGCAATCAGCCCCAGCATTTT.

CDR3 bases: TGTGCCAGCAGCCCGACAGGCATGACGCAGTATTTT. As protein: CASSPTGMTQYF. The chain couples TRBV7-2 to TRBJ2-3, with a possible D match to TRBD1 (6 bases). CDR1 and CDR2 from the germline V gene are SGHTA and FQGNSA. Deletions cut 5 bases from V and 9 bases from J, with 12 bases between. This CDR3 has 12 residues.

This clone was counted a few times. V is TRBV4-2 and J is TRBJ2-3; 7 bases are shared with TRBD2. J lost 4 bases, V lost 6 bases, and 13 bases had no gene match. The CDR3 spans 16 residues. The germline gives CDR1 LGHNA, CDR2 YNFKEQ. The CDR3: CASRSNAGDGSDTQYF. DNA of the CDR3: TGTGCCAGCAGGTCGAACGCGGGGGATGGTTCAGATACGCAGTATTTT.

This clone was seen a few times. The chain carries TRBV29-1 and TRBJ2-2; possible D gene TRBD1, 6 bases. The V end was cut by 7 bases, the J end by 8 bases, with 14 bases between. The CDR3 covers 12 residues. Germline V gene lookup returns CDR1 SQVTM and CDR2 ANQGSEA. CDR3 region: CSATSQGGELFF. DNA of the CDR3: TGCAGCGCTACATCACAGGGAGGGGAGCTGTTTTTT.

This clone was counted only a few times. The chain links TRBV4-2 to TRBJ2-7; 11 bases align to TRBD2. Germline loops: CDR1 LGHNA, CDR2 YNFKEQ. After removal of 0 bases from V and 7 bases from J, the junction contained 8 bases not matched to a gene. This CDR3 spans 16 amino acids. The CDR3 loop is CASSQEISGGGMEQYF. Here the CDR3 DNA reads TGTGCCAGCAGCCAAGAAATTAGCGGGGGGGGCATGGAGCAGTACTTC.